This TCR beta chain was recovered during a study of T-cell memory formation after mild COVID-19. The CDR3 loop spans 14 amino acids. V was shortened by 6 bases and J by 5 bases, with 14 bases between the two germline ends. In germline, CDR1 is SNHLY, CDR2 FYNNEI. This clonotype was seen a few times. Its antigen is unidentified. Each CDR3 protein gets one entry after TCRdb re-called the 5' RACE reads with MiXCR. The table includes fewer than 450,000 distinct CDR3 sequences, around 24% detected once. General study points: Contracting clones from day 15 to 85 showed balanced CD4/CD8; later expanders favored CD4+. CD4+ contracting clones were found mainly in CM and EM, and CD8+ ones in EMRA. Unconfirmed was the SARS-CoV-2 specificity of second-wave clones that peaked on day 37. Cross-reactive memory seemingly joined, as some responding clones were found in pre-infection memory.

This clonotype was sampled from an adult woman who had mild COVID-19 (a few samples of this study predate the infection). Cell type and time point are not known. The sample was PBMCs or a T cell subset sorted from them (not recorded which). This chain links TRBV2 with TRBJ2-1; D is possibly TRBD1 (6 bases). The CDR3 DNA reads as TGTGCCAGCAGGCCACCTGGGGGCCACAATGAGCAGTTCTTC. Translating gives CASRPPGGHNEQFF.